This T cell receptor (beta chain) was profiled in a study of blood T cell repertoires in COVID-19. Study information: The study drew acute and convalescent COVID-19 samples from the United States, Italy and Spain.

Sequencing used immunoSEQ multiplex PCR; TCRdb keeps in-frame clones, though not all of them. The table has a few hundred thousand clones, around four fifths seen once. Per germline, CDR1 SGHTA and CDR2 FQGNSA. V was shortened by 5 bases and J by 4 bases, with 15 bases between the two germline ends. This CDR3 contains 15 residues. The sequence was obtained from a woman aged 45 to 65 with active or convalescent COVID-19. The sequenced sample was peripheral blood. The rearrangement links TRBV7-2 to TRBJ1-3; D is possibly TRBD1 (5 bases). The chain's CDR3 is CASSPSGARGNTIYF. CDR3 DNA: TGTGCCAGCAGCCCAAGTGGGGCAAGAGGAAACACCATATATTTT.